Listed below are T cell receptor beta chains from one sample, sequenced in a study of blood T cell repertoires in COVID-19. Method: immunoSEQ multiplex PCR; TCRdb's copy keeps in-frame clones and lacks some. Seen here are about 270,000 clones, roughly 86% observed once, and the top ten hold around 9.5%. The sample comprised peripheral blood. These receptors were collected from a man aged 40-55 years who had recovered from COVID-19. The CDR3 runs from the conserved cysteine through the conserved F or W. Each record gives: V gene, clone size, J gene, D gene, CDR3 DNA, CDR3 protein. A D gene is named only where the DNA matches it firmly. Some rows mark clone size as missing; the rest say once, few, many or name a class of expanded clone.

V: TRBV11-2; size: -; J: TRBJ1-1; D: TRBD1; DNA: TGTGCCAGCAGCTCCCCGGACAGGGGGAACACTGAAGCTTTCTTT; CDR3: CASSSPDRGNTEAFF
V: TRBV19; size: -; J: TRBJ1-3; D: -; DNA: TGTGCCAGTAGTCAACAGGCCTCTGGAAACACCATATATTTT; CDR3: CASSQQASGNTIYF
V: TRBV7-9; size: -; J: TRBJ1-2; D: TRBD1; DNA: TGTGCCAGCAGCTTTATAGGGGGCTCGGGTGGCTATGGCTACACCTTC; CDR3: CASSFIGGSGGYGYTF
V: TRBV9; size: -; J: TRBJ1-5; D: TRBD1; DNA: TGTGCCAGCAGCGTCGGACAGGGGTTGGATCAGCCCCAGCATTTT; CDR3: CASSVGQGLDQPQHF
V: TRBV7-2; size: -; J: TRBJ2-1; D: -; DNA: TGTGCCAGCAGCTCGCGGCCCTCTAGCCCCCCAGCACATGAGCAGTTCTTC; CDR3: CASSSRPSSPPAHEQFF
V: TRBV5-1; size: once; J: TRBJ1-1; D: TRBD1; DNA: TGCGCCAGCAGCCCATATTCCGGGACAGTTAACACTGAAGCTTTCTTT; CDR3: CASSPYSGTVNTEAFF
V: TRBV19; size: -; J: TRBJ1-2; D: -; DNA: TGTGCCAGTAGTATGGGTGATGCGCGGGGCTATGGCTACACCTTC; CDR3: CASSMGDARGYGYTF
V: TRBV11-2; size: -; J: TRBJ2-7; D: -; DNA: TGTGCCAGCAGCTTAGTAGGTTCAGGGGTCGCCCTCTACGAGCAGTACTTC; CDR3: CASSLVGSGVALYEQYF
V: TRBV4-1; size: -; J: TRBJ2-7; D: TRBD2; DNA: TGCGCCAGCAGCCAGACCGGGACTAATCCTACGAAGCAGTACTTC; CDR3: CASSQTGTNPTKQYF
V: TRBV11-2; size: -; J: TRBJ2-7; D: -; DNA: TGTGCCAGCAGCCGGGGATCGCAGTACTTC; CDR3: CASSRGSQYF
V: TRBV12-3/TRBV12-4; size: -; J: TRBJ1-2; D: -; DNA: TGTGCCAGCAGTTTAGGGACAGTCTATGGCTACACCTTC; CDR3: CASSLGTVYGYTF
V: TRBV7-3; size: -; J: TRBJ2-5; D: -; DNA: TGTGCCAGCAGCTTAAATGCATTGACAGGACAAGAGACCCAGTACTTC; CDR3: CASSLNALTGQETQYF
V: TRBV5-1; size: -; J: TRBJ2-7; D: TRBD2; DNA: TGCGCCAGCAGCTTGGCTCTAGCGGGAGGTTTGTTGGACTACGAGCAGTACTTC; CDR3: CASSLALAGGLLDYEQYF
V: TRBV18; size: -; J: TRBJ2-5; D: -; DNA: TGTGCCAGCTCACCCCTTCCGGCGGACCGGGGGGCAGAGACCCAGTACTTC; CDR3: CASSPLPADRGAETQYF
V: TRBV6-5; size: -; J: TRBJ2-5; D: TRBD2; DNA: TGTGCCAGCACGACTCCGGGAGGCTGGGAGACCCAGTACTTC; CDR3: CASTTPGGWETQYF
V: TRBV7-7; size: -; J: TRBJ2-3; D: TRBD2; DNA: TGTGCCAGCAGCTCGACTAGCGGGGTTTTTCCGGATACGCAGTATTTT; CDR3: CASSSTSGVFPDTQYF
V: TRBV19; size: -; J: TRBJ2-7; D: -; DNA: TGTGCCAGTAATCACAGGAATTCCTACGAGCAGTACTTC; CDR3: CASNHRNSYEQYF
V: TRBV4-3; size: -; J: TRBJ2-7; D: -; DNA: TGCGCCAGCAGCCAAGATCTTCGGGGCTCCTACGAGCAGTACTTC; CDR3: CASSQDLRGSYEQYF